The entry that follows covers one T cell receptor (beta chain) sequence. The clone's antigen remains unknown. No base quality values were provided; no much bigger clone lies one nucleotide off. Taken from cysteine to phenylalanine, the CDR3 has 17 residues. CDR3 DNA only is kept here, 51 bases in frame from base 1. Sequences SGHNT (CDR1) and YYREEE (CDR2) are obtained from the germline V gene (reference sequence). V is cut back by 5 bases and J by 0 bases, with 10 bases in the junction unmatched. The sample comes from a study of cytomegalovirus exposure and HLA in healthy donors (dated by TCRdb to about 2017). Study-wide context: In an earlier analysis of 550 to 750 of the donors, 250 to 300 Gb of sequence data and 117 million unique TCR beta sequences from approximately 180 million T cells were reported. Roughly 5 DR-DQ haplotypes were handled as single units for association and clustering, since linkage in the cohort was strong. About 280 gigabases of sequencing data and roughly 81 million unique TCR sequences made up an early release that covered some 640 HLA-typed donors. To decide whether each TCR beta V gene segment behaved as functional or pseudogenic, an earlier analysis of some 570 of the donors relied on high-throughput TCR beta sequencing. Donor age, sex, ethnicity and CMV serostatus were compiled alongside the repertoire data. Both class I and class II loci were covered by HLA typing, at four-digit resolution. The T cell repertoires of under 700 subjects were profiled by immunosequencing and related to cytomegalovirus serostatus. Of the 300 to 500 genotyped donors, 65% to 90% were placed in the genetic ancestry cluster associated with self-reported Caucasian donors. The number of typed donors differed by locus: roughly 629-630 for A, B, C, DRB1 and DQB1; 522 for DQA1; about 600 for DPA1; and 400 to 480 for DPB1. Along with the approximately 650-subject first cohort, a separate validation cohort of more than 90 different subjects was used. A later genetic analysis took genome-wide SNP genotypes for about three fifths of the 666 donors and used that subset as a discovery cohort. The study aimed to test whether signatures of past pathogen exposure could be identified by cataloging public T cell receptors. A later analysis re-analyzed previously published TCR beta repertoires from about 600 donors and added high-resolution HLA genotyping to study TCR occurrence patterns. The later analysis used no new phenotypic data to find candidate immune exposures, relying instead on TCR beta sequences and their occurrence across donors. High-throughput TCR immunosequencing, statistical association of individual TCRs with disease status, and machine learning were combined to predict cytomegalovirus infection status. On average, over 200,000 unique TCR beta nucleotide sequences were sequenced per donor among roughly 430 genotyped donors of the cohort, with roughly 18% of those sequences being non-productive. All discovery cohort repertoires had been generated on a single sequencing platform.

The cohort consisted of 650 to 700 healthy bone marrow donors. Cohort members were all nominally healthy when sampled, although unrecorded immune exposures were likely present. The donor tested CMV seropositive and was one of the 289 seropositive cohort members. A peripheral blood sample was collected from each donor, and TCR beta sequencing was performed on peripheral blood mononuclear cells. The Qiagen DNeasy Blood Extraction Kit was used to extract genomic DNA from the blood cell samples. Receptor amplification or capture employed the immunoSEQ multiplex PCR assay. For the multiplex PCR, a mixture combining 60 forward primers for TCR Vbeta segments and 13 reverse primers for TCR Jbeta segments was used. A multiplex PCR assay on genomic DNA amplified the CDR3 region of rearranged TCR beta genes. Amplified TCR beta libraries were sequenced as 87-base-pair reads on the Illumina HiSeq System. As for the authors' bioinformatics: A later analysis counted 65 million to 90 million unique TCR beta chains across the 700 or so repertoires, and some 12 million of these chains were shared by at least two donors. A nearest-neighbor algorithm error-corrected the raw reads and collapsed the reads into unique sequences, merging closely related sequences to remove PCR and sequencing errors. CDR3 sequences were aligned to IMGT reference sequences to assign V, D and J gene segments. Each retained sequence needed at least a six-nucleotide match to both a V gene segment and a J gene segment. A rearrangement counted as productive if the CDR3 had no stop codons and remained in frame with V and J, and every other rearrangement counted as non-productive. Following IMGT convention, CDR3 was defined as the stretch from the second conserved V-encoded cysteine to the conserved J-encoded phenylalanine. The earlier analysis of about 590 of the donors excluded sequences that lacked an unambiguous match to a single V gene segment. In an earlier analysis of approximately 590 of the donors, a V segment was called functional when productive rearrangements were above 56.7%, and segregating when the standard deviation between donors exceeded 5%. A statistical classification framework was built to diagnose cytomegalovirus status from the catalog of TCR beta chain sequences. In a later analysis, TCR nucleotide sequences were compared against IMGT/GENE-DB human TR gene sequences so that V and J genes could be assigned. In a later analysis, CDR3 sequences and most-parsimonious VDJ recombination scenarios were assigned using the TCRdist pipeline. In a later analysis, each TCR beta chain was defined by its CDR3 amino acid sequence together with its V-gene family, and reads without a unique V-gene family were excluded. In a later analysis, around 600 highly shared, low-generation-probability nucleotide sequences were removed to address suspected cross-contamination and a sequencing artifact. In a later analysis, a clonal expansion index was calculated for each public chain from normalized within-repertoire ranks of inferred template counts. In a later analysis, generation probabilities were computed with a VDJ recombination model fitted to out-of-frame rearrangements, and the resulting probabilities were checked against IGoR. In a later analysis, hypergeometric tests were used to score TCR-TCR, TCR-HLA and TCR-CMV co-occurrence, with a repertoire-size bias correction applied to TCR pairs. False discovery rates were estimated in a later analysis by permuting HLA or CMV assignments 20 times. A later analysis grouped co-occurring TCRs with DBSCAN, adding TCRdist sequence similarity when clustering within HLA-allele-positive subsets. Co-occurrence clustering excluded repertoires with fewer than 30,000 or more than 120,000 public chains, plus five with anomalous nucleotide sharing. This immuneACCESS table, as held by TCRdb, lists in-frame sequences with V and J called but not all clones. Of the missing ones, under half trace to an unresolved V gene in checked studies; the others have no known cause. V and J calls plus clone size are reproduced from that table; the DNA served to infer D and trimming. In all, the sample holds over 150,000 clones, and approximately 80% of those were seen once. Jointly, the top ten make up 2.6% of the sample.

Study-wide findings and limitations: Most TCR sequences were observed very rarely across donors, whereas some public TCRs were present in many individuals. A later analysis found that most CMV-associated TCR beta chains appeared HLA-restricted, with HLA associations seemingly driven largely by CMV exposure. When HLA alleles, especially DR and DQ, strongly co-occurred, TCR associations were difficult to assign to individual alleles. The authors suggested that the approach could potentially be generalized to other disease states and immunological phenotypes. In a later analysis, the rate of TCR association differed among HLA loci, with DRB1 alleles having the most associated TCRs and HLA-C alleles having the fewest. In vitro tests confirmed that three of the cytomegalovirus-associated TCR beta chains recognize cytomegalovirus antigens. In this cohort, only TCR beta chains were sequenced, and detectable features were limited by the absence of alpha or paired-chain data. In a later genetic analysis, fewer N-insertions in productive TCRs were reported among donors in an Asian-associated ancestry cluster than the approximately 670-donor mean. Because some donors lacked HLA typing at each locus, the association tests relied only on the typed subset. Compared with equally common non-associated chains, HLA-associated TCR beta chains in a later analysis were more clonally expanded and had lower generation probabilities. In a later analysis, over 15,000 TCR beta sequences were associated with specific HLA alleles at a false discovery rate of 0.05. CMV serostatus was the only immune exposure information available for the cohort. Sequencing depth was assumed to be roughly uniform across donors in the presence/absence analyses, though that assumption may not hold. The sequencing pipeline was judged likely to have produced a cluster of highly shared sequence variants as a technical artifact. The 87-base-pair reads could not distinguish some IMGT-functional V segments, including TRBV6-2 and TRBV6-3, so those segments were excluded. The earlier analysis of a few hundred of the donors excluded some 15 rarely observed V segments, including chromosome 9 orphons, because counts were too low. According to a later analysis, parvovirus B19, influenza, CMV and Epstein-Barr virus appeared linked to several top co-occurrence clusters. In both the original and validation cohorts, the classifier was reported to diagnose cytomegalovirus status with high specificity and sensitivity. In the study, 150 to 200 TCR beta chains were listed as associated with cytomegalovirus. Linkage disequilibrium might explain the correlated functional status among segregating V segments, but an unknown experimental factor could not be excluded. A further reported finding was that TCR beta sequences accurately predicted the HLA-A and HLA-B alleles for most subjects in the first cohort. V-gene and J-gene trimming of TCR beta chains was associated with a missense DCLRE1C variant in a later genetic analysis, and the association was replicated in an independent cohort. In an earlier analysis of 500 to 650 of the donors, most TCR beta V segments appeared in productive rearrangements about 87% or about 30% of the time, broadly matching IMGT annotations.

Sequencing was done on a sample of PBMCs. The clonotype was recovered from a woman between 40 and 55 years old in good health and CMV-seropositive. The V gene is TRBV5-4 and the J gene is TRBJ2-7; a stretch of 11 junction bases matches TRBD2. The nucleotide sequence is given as TGTGCCAGCAGGGCCGGGACTAGCGGAGTGAGCTCCTACGAGCAGTACTTC. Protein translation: CASRAGTSGVSSYEQYF.